The 8 T cell receptor beta chains below were found in one sample sequenced in a study of blood T cell repertoires in COVID-19. The repertoire was sequenced with immunoSEQ multiplex PCR; TCRdb's copy has only in-frame clones and lacks some. The data show about 140,000 clones, about 86% seen once. The sequenced material came from peripheral blood. The receptors originated from an older woman with acute or convalescent COVID-19.

This chain's CDR3 is CASSKGGENEQYF. Here the CDR3 DNA reads TGTGCCAGCAGCAAAGGAGGGGAGAACGAGCAGTACTTC. The rearrangement links TRBV9 to TRBJ2-7; D perhaps matches TRBD2 (6 bases). CDR1 SGDLS and CDR2 YYNGEE come from the germline V gene. With 4 bases removed from V and 5 bases from J, the gap between germline ends came to 13 bases. CDR3 length: 13 amino acids.

The chain joins TRBV10-2 to TRBJ1-6, with D perhaps matching TRBD1 (6 bases). V shed 8 bases and J shed 5 bases, with 10 bases lying between them. Looked up from germline, CDR1 is WSHSY and CDR2 is SAAADI. The CDR3 consists of 13 residues. CDR3 sequence reads: CASAGADNSPLHF. The DNA for the CDR3 is TGCGCCAGCGCAGGGGCCGATAATTCACCCCTCCACTTT.

The rearrangement uses TRBV11-2 and TRBJ1-3, with 11 bases aligning to TRBD1. J was trimmed by 0 bases and V by 4 bases; bases with no gene match: 8. Germline assignment: CDR1 SGHAT and CDR2 FQNNGV. This CDR3 contains 18 residues. CDR3 bases: TGTGCCAGCAGCTCGGGACAGGGGGATTGGGACTCTGGAAACACCATATATTTT. Translating it yields CASSSGQGDWDSGNTIYF.

This clone was seen just once. The chain joins TRBV3-1 (or the pseudogene TRBV3-2) to TRBJ2-7; D is possibly TRBD1 (5 bases). This CDR3 contains 17 residues. CDR1 is LGHDT and CDR2 is YNNKEL in the germline V gene (reference sequence). V lost 3 bases to trimming and J lost 5 bases, with 23 bases between them. The CDR3 is CASSHQSPQGTSDEQYF. In DNA, the CDR3 is TGTGCCAGCAGCCATCAATCTCCGCAGGGAACTTCGGACGAGCAGTACTTC.

The rearrangement links TRBV5-1 to TRBJ2-3; TRBD2 aligns across 13 bases. This CDR3 spans 15 amino acids. The germline CDR1 and CDR2 sequences are SGHRS and YFSETQ. Unmatched junction bases numbered 8, after V lost 7 bases and J lost 6 bases. The CDR3 spells CASLTSGGAGDTQYF. CDR3 bases: TGCGCCAGCCTAACTAGCGGGGGGGCCGGGGATACGCAGTATTTT.

This clone has just one count. The V gene is TRBV12-3 or TRBV12-4, the J gene TRBJ2-5; 9 bases are shared with TRBD2. J gave up 4 bases and V 6 bases, and 3 bases lay outside the gene matches. CDR3 length equals 13 residues. CDR3 nucleotides: TGTGCCAGCAGACCTAGCGGGGTAGAGACCCAGTACTTC. Translating gives CASRPSGVETQYF.

The chain links TRBV25-1 to TRBJ1-1; tentative D call: TRBD1 (5 bases). Germline V gene data show CDR1 as MGHDK and CDR2 as SYGVNS. The CDR3 is 11 amino acids. V lost 2 bases, J lost 14 bases, and 12 bases lay in between. The CDR3, as DNA: TGTGCCAGCAGTGAAGCGGGGGGGGTGTTCTTT. As protein: CASSEAGGVFF.

This clone has a count of ten or more. The chain combines TRBV11-2 with TRBJ2-6, with a tentative D call TRBD1 (6 bases). This CDR3 is built from 16 residues. Germline CDR1 reads SGHAT; CDR2 reads FQNNGV. Trimming took 5 bases from V and 1 from J, leaving 12 bases between them. CDR3 sequence: CASSNHGQSGANVLTF. DNA for the CDR3: TGTGCCAGCAGCAACCACGGACAGTCTGGGGCCAACGTCCTGACTTTC.